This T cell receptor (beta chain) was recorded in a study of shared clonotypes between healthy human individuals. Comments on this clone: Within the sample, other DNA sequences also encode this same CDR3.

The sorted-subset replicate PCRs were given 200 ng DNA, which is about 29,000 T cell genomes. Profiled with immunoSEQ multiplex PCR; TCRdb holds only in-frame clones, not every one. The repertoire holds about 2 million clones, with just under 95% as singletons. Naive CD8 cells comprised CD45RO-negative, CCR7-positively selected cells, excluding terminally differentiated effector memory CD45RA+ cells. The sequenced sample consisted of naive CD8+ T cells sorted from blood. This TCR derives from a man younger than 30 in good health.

The CDR3 here is CASSVGVSSSYEQYF. In nucleotides, the CDR3 is TGTGCCAGCAGCGTAGGTGTCTCCTCTTCCTACGAGCAGTACTTC. The genes are TRBV9 and TRBJ2-7; D is unclear. Trimming took 0 bases from V and 1 from J, leaving 11 bases between them. From germline, CDR1 is SGDLS and CDR2 YYNGEE. There are 15 residues in the CDR3.